Presented here are 16 T cell receptor beta chains from one specimen sequenced in a study of T cells after yellow fever vaccination (dated by TCRdb to the late 2010s). The library was made by 5' RACE. TCRdb shows the sequencer as Illumina NovaSeq 6000. TCRdb reran the public reads through fastp at Q25 and MiXCR, keeping productive beta chains. For every CDR3 protein sequence, its rows merge into one entry that carries the most common genes and DNA. The sample includes 200,000 to 300,000 distinct CDR3 sequences, with about 3.9% observed a single time. The top ten hold 15% to 20% of the sample. What the treatment or condition label conveys for this sample: live attenuated yellow fever vaccine strain. The material was PBMCs, obtained 15 days after the yellow fever booster vaccination. The receptors stem from a young man who received the YFV17D yellow fever vaccine.

This clonotype was observed many times. J is TRBJ2-1 and V is TRBV6-5, with no clear D. The CDR3 has 14 amino acids. The V and J ends lost 7 bases and 0 bases respectively, with 10 bases between them. Germline V gene data show CDR1 as MNHEY and CDR2 as SVGAGI. In nucleotides, the CDR3 is TGTGCCAGCAAAAAGGGTTACTCCTACAATGAGCAGTTCTTC. Its protein product is CASKKGYSYNEQFF.

The sample holds a few counts of this clonotype. The chain is built from TRBV5-1 and TRBJ2-3; D is ambiguous. The CDR3 has 12 amino acids. V lost 4 bases, J lost 5 bases, and 8 bases lay in between. Germline V gene sequence: CDR1 SGHRS, CDR2 YFSETQ. In DNA form, the CDR3 reads TGCGCCAGCAGCGGAGAAAGAGATACGCAGTATTTT. It encodes CASSGERDTQYF.

This clonotype was seen at least ten times. The chain uses TRBV5-6 and TRBJ1-1; D is ambiguous. V dropped 1 base and J dropped 9 bases, with 4 bases sitting between them. The CDR3 is 10 residues long. Per germline, CDR1 SGHDT and CDR2 YYEEEE. The CDR3 DNA is TGTGCCAGCAGCTTGAGAAAAGCTTTCTTT. The encoded protein is CASSLRKAFF. Together with reference TRBV5-6 and TRBJ1-1, the CDR3 gives the full variable domain: DAGVTQSPTHLIKTRGQQVTLRCSPKSGHDTVSWYQQALGQGPQFIFQYYEEEERQRGNFPDRFSGHQFPNYSSELNVNALLLGDSALYLCASSLRKAFFGQGTRLTVV.

This rearrangement joins TRBV6-4 to TRBJ1-1, with D tentatively TRBD1 (5 bases). V lost 3 bases and J 3 bases, leaving 8 bases between the germline ends. The length of the CDR3 is 13 residues. The V gene's germline CDR1 is MRHNA and CDR2 SNTAGT. CDR3 sequence: CASSEGRDTEAFF. CDR3 nucleotides: TGTGCCAGCAGTGAAGGCAGGGACACTGAAGCTTTCTTT.

There are many counts of this clonotype. The chain combines TRBV20-1 with TRBJ2-7, with D perhaps matching TRBD1 (6 bases). There are 14 residues in the CDR3. The germline V and J ends were trimmed by 0 bases and 3 bases, with 12 bases remaining between them. The germline V gene has CDR1 DFQATT and CDR2 SNEGSKA (reference sequence). CDR3 nucleotides: TGCAGTGCTAGAGATTCCCAGGGGCACTACGAGCAGTACTTC. As protein: CSARDSQGHYEQYF.

This clonotype has at least ten counts. V is TRBV5-1 and J is TRBJ2-5; D might be TRBD1 (6 bases). Trimming left V 0 bases short and J 5 bases short, with 17 bases between. Per germline, CDR1 SGHRS and CDR2 YFSETQ. The CDR3 loop spans 16 amino acids. The CDR3 protein is CASSLAVGAGEETQYF. CDR3 nucleotides: TGCGCCAGCAGCTTGGCTGTGGGGGCCGGCGAGGAGACCCAGTACTTC.

Many counts were recorded for this clonotype. The chain recombines TRBV7-3 with TRBJ2-7, with D perhaps matching TRBD2 (5 bases). The CDR3 length is 15 residues. V shed 2 bases and J shed 2 bases, with 13 bases lying between them. Germline V gives CDR1 SGHTA, CDR2 FQGTGA. The CDR3, as DNA: TGTGCCAGCAGCTTACTTAGTGGAGGCCCCTACGAGCAGTACTTC. It translates to CASSLLSGGPYEQYF. Full variable domain (remainder filled in from reference TRBV7-3 and TRBJ2-7): GAGVSQTPSNKVTEKGKYVELRCDPISGHTALYWYRQSLGQGPEFLIYFQGTGAADDSGLPNDRFFAVRPEGSVSTLKIQRTERGDSAVYLCASSLLSGGPYEQYFGPGTRLTVT.

This clonotype has a count of ten or more. The chain combines TRBV25-1 with TRBJ1-2, with TRBD1 matching 7 bases. J lost 0 bases, V lost 4 bases, and 8 bases had no gene match. The CDR3 covers 16 residues. Germline V gene lookup returns CDR1 MGHDK and CDR2 SYGVNS. The CDR3 loop reads CASSVAGGIPNYGYTF. The DNA for the CDR3 is TGTGCCAGCAGTGTAGCAGGGGGAATACCTAACTATGGCTACACCTTC.

The sample holds many counts of this clonotype. This chain connects TRBV7-6 to TRBJ2-5; D is unclear. V shed 0 bases and J shed 3 bases, with 8 bases lying between them. In germline, CDR1 is SGHVS, CDR2 FNYEAQ. This CDR3 has 14 residues. CDR3 in amino acids: CASSLAHTKETQYF. CDR3 nucleotide sequence: TGTGCCAGCAGCTTAGCGCATACAAAAGAGACCCAGTACTTC.

This clonotype has a count of ten or more. This chain uses TRBV2 with TRBJ1-5; D is possibly TRBD1 (6 bases). V lost 8 bases and J lost 6, with 14 bases in between. Germline V gene data show CDR1 as SNHLY and CDR2 as FYNNEI. The CDR3 totals 13 residues. The CDR3 loop reads CASLNREGQPQHF. The CDR3 DNA is TGTGCCAGCCTCAACAGGGAGGGTCAGCCCCAGCATTTT.

This clonotype was counted between two and nine times. This sequence joins TRBV10-2 and TRBJ1-5; 8 bases are a match to TRBD1. This CDR3 spans 14 amino acids. CDR1 and CDR2 from the germline V gene are WSHSY and SAAADI. The J segment lost 6 bases and the V segment lost 6 bases, leaving 7 bases of the junction unmatched. DNA for the CDR3: TGCGCCAGCAGGGACAGGGTAAACGGTCAGCCCCAGCATTTT. Amino acid sequence: CASRDRVNGQPQHF.

Ten or more counts support this clonotype. V gene TRBV5-1 combines with J gene TRBJ1-4; D remains ambiguous. CDR1 and CDR2 (germline): SGHRS, YFSETQ. The CDR3 consists of 14 residues. Trimming removed 0 bases at V and 0 bases at J, with 3 bases between. The DNA for the CDR3 is TGCGCCAGCAGCTTGGCCGCAACTAATGAAAAACTGTTTTTT. Translated, it gives CASSLAATNEKLFF.

This clonotype was seen ten or more times. The chain is built from TRBV3-1 and TRBJ2-5, with TRBD2 identical over 8 bases. Germline CDR1 and CDR2: LGHDT and YNNKEL (reference sequence). The CDR3 contains 19 residues. After removal of 1 base from V and 0 bases from J, the junction contained 13 bases not matched to a gene. Here the CDR3 reads CASSQVRTSSLSYQETQYF. The CDR3 DNA reads TGTGCCAGCAGCCAAGTACGGACTAGCAGCCTTTCGTACCAAGAGACCCAGTACTTC.

CDR3 nucleotides: TGTGCCAGTAGGGGACAGGGATCGTATAGCAATCAGCCCCAGCATTTT. Encoded protein: CASRGQGSYSNQPQHF. The chain employs TRBV19 and TRBJ1-5; 9 bases are a match to TRBD1. There are 16 residues in the CDR3. V was clipped by 6 bases and J by 0 bases; unmatched bases: 6. CDR1 and CDR2 from the germline V gene are LNHDA and SQIVND (reference sequence).

This clonotype was seen at least ten times. The V call is TRBV7-2, the J call TRBJ2-3, with 8 bases aligning to TRBD2. Germline lookup yields CDR1 SGHTA and CDR2 FQGNSA. The CDR3 has 17 amino acids. V shed 2 bases and J 5 bases; nucleotides not matched to a gene: 12. The CDR3 DNA sequence: TGTGCCAGCAGCTTACTGAGCGGGGGCGGTAAGGTAGATACGCAGTATTTT. Amino acids: CASSLLSGGGKVDTQYF.

At least ten counts were recorded for this clonotype. This CDR3 is CASSARGQGSSYEQYF. In DNA form, the CDR3 reads TGCGCCAGCAGTGCGCGAGGACAGGGATCGTCCTACGAGCAGTACTTC. The chain carries TRBV5-1 and TRBJ2-7; TRBD1 aligns across 8 bases. V dropped 5 bases and J dropped 1; count of bases not matched to a gene: 11. The length of the CDR3 is 16 residues. CDR1 SGHRS and CDR2 YFSETQ come from the germline V gene.